This TCR beta chain derives from a study of shared clonotypes between healthy human individuals. Overall study context: Researchers drew samples from a couple of women and three men aged 18 to 49. Each donor contributed plates that comprised three CD4 naive, three CD4 memory, two CD8 naive and one CD8 memory. Study observations and caveats: Researchers found naive subsets generally carried larger estimated richness than memory subsets.

Only in-frame clones appear in the TCRdb table, and some are missing; sequencing was by immunoSEQ multiplex PCR. Here the sample spans roughly 2,500,000 clones, 93% being singletons. The CDR3 runs to 15 residues. Germline V gene lookup returns CDR1 SGDLS and CDR2 YYNGEE. V lost 2 bases to trimming and J lost 9 bases; unmatched junction nucleotides: 4. As regards this clone: No antigen is known for it.

Sequencing was done on a sample of naive CD4+ T cells from PBMCs. Indicated subset: CD45RA+ positively selected. V and J are TRBV9 and TRBJ2-1; TRBD2 matches 14 bases. The clonotype comes from a young man in good health. Some clones in this sample may be carry-over from other donors' samples. The CDR3 nucleotides read TGTGCCAGCAGCGTGGGACTAGCGGGAGTCGTTGAGCAGTTCTTC. Amino acid sequence: CASSVGLAGVVEQFF.